Included here is one T cell receptor beta chain sequence, with context. Antigen specificity is unknown. Trimming shortened V by 6 bases and J by 2 bases, and 6 bases separated the two germline ends. CDR1 is LNHDA, CDR2 SQIVND, per germline (reference sequence). This CDR3 is built from 12 residues. The data originate from a study of pediatric ulcerative colitis. On the study more broadly: Several patients showed pancolitis and two showed left-sided colitis.

At colonoscopy, a blood sample was also collected. Profiled with immunoSEQ multiplex PCR; TCRdb holds only in-frame clones, not every one. The sample carries around 68,000 clones, about three quarters recorded once. The study's findings and limits: A couple of rectal clonotypes were found only in ulcerative colitis patients, all of them. Substantially fewer templates came from two patients' blood samples.

The gene calls are TRBV19 and TRBJ2-3; D not resolved. The specimen sequenced was blood. This TCR came from a boy between 5 and 17 years old with moderate ulcerative colitis. This CDR3 reads CASRRNTDTQYF. For the CDR3, the DNA is TGTGCCAGTAGACGGAACACAGATACGCAGTATTTT.